Here is one TCR beta chain with its context. This receptor's antigen is unknown. The sample holds no much larger clone one base away, and base qualities are not on file. What this sample's treatment or condition label stands for: live attenuated yellow fever vaccine strain. Two biological replicates of bulk PBMCs were collected at each blood-draw timepoint. A standard Ficoll-Paque protocol was used to isolate PBMCs from peripheral blood. RNA was extracted with TriZol from bulk PBMCs, CD4 and CD8 fractions, and dextramer-positive and dextramer-negative fractions. This record belongs to a study of T cells after yellow fever vaccination (dated by TCRdb to the late 2010s). Regarding the complete study: Libraries from fractions with low cell numbers were prepared with the SMART-Seq v4 Ultra Low Input RNA kit. To follow T-cell clones before and after both primary and booster YFV17D yellow fever vaccination, bulk TCR alpha and beta repertoires underwent longitudinal sequencing. Two healthy male donors made up the cohort, one aged 18 to 30 years and the other aged 30 to 40 years. Blood samples were taken at several timepoints before and after primary and secondary immunization, and bulk PBMC replicates and cell subsets were isolated. Study-wide conclusions, independent of this receptor: Only a couple of donors were included in the study, so the extent to which the findings can be generalized is limited. Most clones expanded after primary vaccination were re-detected after the booster (96% of CD4 and around 86% of CD8), suggesting broad memory maintenance. Computational filtering was needed because FACS-sorted repertoires could contain abundant contaminating clonotypes from the bulk population. A small fraction of clonotypes showed up in both the CD4 and CD8 compartments, probably as a result of convergent recombination. The secondary T-cell response was found to be weaker but faster than the primary response, with a peak reached on day 5 rather than on day 15.

TCR cDNA was made using 5'RACE template switching, a step that added a universal primer site and unique molecular identifiers. Priming for cDNA synthesis came from both the TCR alpha and TCR beta constant segments. Two PCR steps were used to amplify libraries, with sample barcodes and sequencing adapters being added in the second step. Sequencing of libraries was done on Illumina HiSeq 2500 (2x100 bp) or NovaSeq (2x150 bp). As for how the authors treated the data: Demultiplexing of reads and collapsing into UMI consensus sequences were performed with MIGEC, and V(D)J alignment was carried out with MiXCR. Vaccine-responding clonotypes were defined with edgeR using replicate PBMC samples, requiring FDR below 0.01 and a log2 fold change above 5 up to day 15. CD4 or CD8 identity was assigned to each bulk clonotype according to whether the clonotype was present at higher abundance in the sequenced CD4 repertoire or the sequenced CD8 repertoire. TCRdb's own reprocessing of the public reads used fastp at Q25 and MiXCR and kept productive beta chains. All rows with the same CDR3 protein become a single entry with the most common DNA and genes. The V and J calls come from TCRdb's annotation, not from the publication. The sample table contains around 590,000 distinct CDR3 sequences; only one count was recorded for 9% to 15% of them. The ten largest clones add up to 15% of the sample.

The germline V gene (reference sequence) yields DFQATT for CDR1 and SNEGSKA for CDR2. The CDR3 numbers 12 residues from cysteine through phenylalanine. The entry retains the CDR3 DNA only, 36 bases that are in frame from base 1. This clonotype was sampled from a man aged 25-45 years who received the YFV17D yellow fever vaccine. Rearrangement joined TRBV20-1 to TRBJ2-3, and 12 junction bases match TRBD2. The sample was PBMCs, taken on the day of the yellow fever booster vaccination. In nucleotide form, the sequence is TGCAAAGGACTAGCGGGATTGGATACGCAGTATTTT. Its protein product is CKGLAGLDTQYF.